The T cell receptor beta chain under discussion was sequenced for a study of PD-1 blockade in classical Hodgkin lymphoma. General observations from the study: In CD4+ cells, TCR diversity went up significantly by C4D1, but in CD8+ cells it did not. Before treatment, TCR diversity in newly diagnosed patients was reportedly lower than in healthy donors.

The CDR3 covers 13 residues. V shed 7 bases and J 6 bases; nucleotides not matched to a gene: 8. Germline V CDR1 and CDR2: SGHAT, FQDESV (reference sequence). As for this clone: Antigen: not known.

TCRdb keeps only in-frame clones here, not all; method: immunoSEQ multiplex PCR. The sample consists of 25,000 to 40,000 clones, approximately 65% of them appearing once. Time point meaning: cycle 4 day 1 (C4D1), after 5 to 7 weeks of nivolumab. Autologous stem cell transplantation was followed by relapse in every patient, and brentuximab vedotin exposure varied. The chain has TRBV11-1 and TRBJ1-1; 7 nucleotides match TRBD1. The material sequenced was peripheral blood mononuclear cells (PBMCs), taken before the fourth cycle of nivolumab. The receptor comes from a human donor with classical Hodgkin lymphoma. The CDR3 protein is CASTQGGFAEAFF. CDR3 DNA: TGTGCCAGCACCCAGGGGGGGTTCGCTGAAGCTTTCTTT.